The 28 T cell receptor beta chains given below trace back to one sample, sequenced in a study of cytomegalovirus exposure and HLA in healthy donors (dated 2017 in TCRdb). Receptor amplification or capture employed the immunoSEQ multiplex PCR assay. For the multiplex PCR, a mixture combining 60 forward primers for TCR Vbeta segments and 13 reverse primers for TCR Jbeta segments was used. TCRdb's version of the immuneACCESS table is confined to in-frame rearrangements and falls short of the full clone set. An unresolved V gene accounts for under half of the shortfall where checked; the remainder is of unknown origin. The sample table holds about 86,000 clones, of which roughly 83% were seen once. Clones ranked in the top ten supply approximately 15% of the sample. The sequenced sample consisted of PBMCs. The receptors derive from a woman in her 40s in good health and CMV-seropositive.

This clone was observed once. This chain links TRBV27 with TRBJ2-7; D may be TRBD1 (5 bases). The CDR3 loop spans 14 amino acids. V lost 8 bases and J 5 bases, leaving 19 bases between the germline ends. Germline-derived CDR1 and CDR2 are MNHEY and SMNVEV (reference sequence). CDR3 DNA: TGTGCCAGCTTACAGGACGTGGCTTCCCACGAGCAGTACTTC. Its protein product is CASLQDVASHEQYF.

The chain recombines TRBV15 with TRBJ1-2; 10 nucleotides agree with TRBD1. J gave up 5 bases and V 1 base, and 1 base lay outside the gene matches. Germline V gene data show CDR1 as LNHNV and CDR2 as YYDKDF (reference sequence). This CDR3 spans 14 amino acids. The CDR3 coding sequence is TGTGCCACCAGCAGAGGGGACAGGGGTTATGGCTACACCTTC. Translated, it gives CATSRGDRGYGYTF.

The rearrangement links TRBV30 to TRBJ1-6; unclear D gene. Germline assignment: CDR1 GTSNPN and CDR2 SVGIG (reference sequence). The CDR3 runs 15 residues. Trimming cost V 0 bases and J 4 bases, with 10 bases left between them. The CDR3 DNA sequence: TGTGCCTGGAGTGTCGGAGGACTGTATAATTCACCCCTCCACTTT. Amino acid sequence: CAWSVGGLYNSPLHF.

J is TRBJ1-2 and V is TRBV12-5; 9 bases line up with TRBD1. Germline V gene sequence: CDR1 LGHNT, CDR2 FRNRAP. V shed 1 base and J 5 bases; nucleotides not matched to a gene: 11. This CDR3 has 17 amino acids. As DNA, the CDR3 is TGTGCTAGTGGTTTGGACCCAACAGGGGGCTTGGGGTATGGCTACACCTTC. Translation: CASGLDPTGGLGYGYTF.

This clone was seen only a few times. The rearrangement links TRBV10-1 to TRBJ2-1; TRBD2 agrees at 12 bases. CDR1 and CDR2 (germline): WNHNN, SYGVQD (reference sequence). CDR3 length equals 15 residues. J lost 6 bases, V lost 6 bases, and 6 bases had no gene match. The CDR3 loop reads CASSQLAGGSNEQFF. The CDR3, as DNA: TGCGCCAGCAGCCAACTAGCGGGGGGTTCCAATGAGCAGTTCTTC.

The chain employs TRBV7-2 and TRBJ1-5; 8 nucleotides align to TRBD1. The V gene end was trimmed by 1 base and the J gene end by 10 bases; junction bases not matched to a gene: 6. This CDR3 spans 14 amino acids. Germline V gene sequence: CDR1 SGHTA, CDR2 FQGNSA. The CDR3 region has the DNA TGTGCCAGCAGCTTAGACAGGGGGACGGGTCCCCAGCATTTT. This translates into CASSLDRGTGPQHF.

This chain uses TRBV18 with TRBJ2-7; 9 bases fit TRBD1. The CDR3 spans 17 residues. The V segment lost 3 bases and the J segment 1 base; nucleotides outside the gene matches: 10. The germline V gene encodes CDR1 KGHSH and CDR2 LQKENI. CDR3 in DNA: TGTGCCAGCTCACCCCGTGACGGAGGACAGGGGTCCTACGAGCAGTACTTC. This translates into CASSPRDGGQGSYEQYF.

This rearrangement joins TRBV7-6 to TRBJ1-1; 8 bases are a match to TRBD1. CDR1 is SGHVS and CDR2 is FNYEAQ in the germline V gene. V gave up 4 bases and J gave up 3 bases; unmatched junction bases: 4. The CDR3 runs to 14 residues. CDR3: CASSSGGAYTEAFF. The CDR3 DNA reads as TGTGCCAGCAGCTCAGGGGGCGCGTACACTGAAGCTTTCTTT. Variable domain in full (rest from reference TRBV7-6 and TRBJ1-1): GAGVSQSPRYKVTKRGQDVALRCDPISGHVSLYWYRQALGQGPEFLTYFNYEAQQDKSGLPNDRFSAERPEGSISTLTIQRTEQRDSAMYRCASSSGGAYTEAFFGQGTRLTVV.

This clone was recorded a few times. CDR3 sequence reads: CASSPRGVLFRGEQFF. CDR3 in DNA: TGTGCCAGCAGCCCACGAGGGGTTCTTTTCAGGGGGGAGCAGTTCTTC. The V and J genes are TRBV7-8 and TRBJ2-1; TRBD1 matches at 7 bases. The CDR3 loop spans 16 amino acids. Germline CDR1 and CDR2: SGHVS and FQNEAQ. V shed 5 bases and J 10 bases; nucleotides not matched to a gene: 17.

The chain recombines TRBV9 with TRBJ2-7; D uncertain. Per the germline V gene, CDR1 is SGDLS and CDR2 is YYNGEE. Trimming took 4 bases from V and 3 from J, leaving 14 bases between them. CDR3 length: 14 amino acids. The CDR3 region is CASSPSGVLYEQYF. The CDR3, as DNA: TGTGCCAGCAGCCCTTCCGGAGTTCTCTACGAGCAGTACTTC.

This chain uses TRBV20-1 with TRBJ2-7, with D perhaps TRBD1 (5 bases). Germline V gene sequence: CDR1 DFQATT, CDR2 SNEGSKA (reference sequence). The CDR3 length is 11 residues. CDR3 bases: TGCAGCTCATCGGACACCTACGAGCAGTACTTC. It codes for CSSSDTYEQYF.

The rearrangement links TRBV5-1 to TRBJ2-7, with 9 bases that match TRBD2. J lost 5 bases, V lost 4 bases, and 10 bases had no gene match. Germline V gives CDR1 SGHRS, CDR2 YFSETQ. This CDR3 is 15 amino acids long. The DNA of the CDR3 is TGCGCCAGCAGCCCCCTCGCTAGCGGGAAGAACGAGCAGTACTTC. It translates to CASSPLASGKNEQYF. The complete variable domain, with remaining parts taken from reference TRBV5-1 and TRBJ2-7, reads KAGVTQTPRYLIKTRGQQVTLSCSPISGHRSVSWYQQTPGQGLQFLFEYFSETQRNKGNFPGRFSGRQFSNSRSEMNVSTLELGDSALYLCASSPLASGKNEQYFGPGTRLTVT.

V usage is TRBV5-1 and J usage is TRBJ2-7; D is possibly TRBD2 (6 bases). V lost 1 base, J lost 1 base, and 12 bases lay in between. Per germline, CDR1 SGHRS and CDR2 YFSETQ. This CDR3 comprises 15 residues. Here the CDR3 reads CASSLYGGDSYEQYF. The CDR3 DNA sequence: TGCGCCAGCAGCTTGTATGGAGGGGATTCCTACGAGCAGTACTTC. The variable domain in full, completed from reference TRBV5-1 and TRBJ2-7, reads KAGVTQTPRYLIKTRGQQVTLSCSPISGHRSVSWYQQTPGQGLQFLFEYFSETQRNKGNFPGRFSGRQFSNSRSEMNVSTLELGDSALYLCASSLYGGDSYEQYFGPGTRLTVT.

The chain employs TRBV7-2 and TRBJ2-7; TRBD1 matches at 7 bases. V was clipped by 4 bases and J by 5 bases; unmatched bases: 14. Germline lookup yields CDR1 SGHTA and CDR2 FQGNSA. This CDR3 is built from 16 residues. The CDR3 reads CASSSRAPTGRDEQYF. CDR3 sequence (DNA): TGTGCCAGCAGCTCTAGAGCCCCGACAGGGCGGGACGAGCAGTACTTC.

The J gene is TRBJ2-3, the V gene TRBV19; 7 bases align to TRBD2. From germline, CDR1 is LNHDA and CDR2 SQIVND (reference sequence). This CDR3 spans 16 amino acids. The trim removed 9 bases at V and 0 bases at J, leaving 12 bases unmatched. The DNA for the CDR3 is TGTGCCAGCACCCTTGGGGGGGGGACTAGCACAGATACGCAGTATTTT. This gives the protein CASTLGGGTSTDTQYF. The full variable domain, in which reference TRBV19 and TRBJ2-3 provide the parts outside the CDR3, is DGGITQSPKYLFRKEGQNVTLSCEQNLNHDAMYWYRQDPGQGLRLIYYSQIVNDFQKGDIAEGYSVSREKKESFPLTVTSAQKNPTAFYLCASTLGGGTSTDTQYFGPGTRLTVL.

This rearrangement joins TRBV28 to TRBJ2-3; a weak D match, TRBD2 (6 bases). Germline V CDR1 and CDR2: MDHEN, SYDVKM. The CDR3 has 14 amino acids. Trimming removed 8 bases at V and 5 bases at J, with 17 bases between. The CDR3 sequence: CASAPAAGRDTQYF. The DNA for the CDR3 is TGTGCCAGCGCCCCCGCAGCGGGCCGAGATACGCAGTATTTT.

This clone was recorded a few times. The chain joins TRBV6-5 to TRBJ2-7; TRBD1 matches 8 bases. V lost 4 bases and J lost 1; bases outside the gene matches: 6. Germline-derived CDR1 and CDR2 are MNHEY and SVGAGI. This CDR3 spans 15 amino acids. CDR3 in amino acids: CASSSGTGGSYEQYF. Written as DNA, the CDR3 is TGTGCCAGCAGTTCCGGTACAGGGGGATCCTACGAGCAGTACTTC.

This clone was found once. CDR3 DNA: TGTGCCAGCTCACCAAAAAACGAGCAGTACTTC. Translated: CASSPKNEQYF. The chain has TRBV18 and TRBJ2-5; D uncertain. The closer fit of TRBJ2-7 to the DNA end suggests the J call may be wrong. The CDR3 is made up of 11 amino acids. The germline V gene encodes CDR1 KGHSH and CDR2 LQKENI.

The chain combines TRBV7-2 with TRBJ1-1; 9 bases are a match to TRBD1. The CDR3 loop spans 18 amino acids. V was clipped by 2 bases and J by 5 bases; unmatched bases: 15. The V gene's germline CDR1 is SGHTA and CDR2 FQGNSA. CDR3 loop: CASSLWADFGTGRTEAFF. CDR3 bases: TGTGCCAGCAGCTTATGGGCGGATTTCGGGACAGGGAGGACTGAAGCTTTCTTT.

Notes on this clone: Within the sample, other DNA sequences also encode this same CDR3. The rearrangement links TRBV28 to TRBJ1-1; D is perhaps TRBD1 (6 bases). Germline lookup yields CDR1 MDHEN and CDR2 SYDVKM. The CDR3 is made up of 16 amino acids. Trimming left V 6 bases short and J 6 bases short, with 23 bases between. The CDR3 region has the DNA TGTGCCAGCAGCCGCATAGGGGGGGCCTCAAGGTCTGAAGCTTTCTTT. It translates to CASSRIGGASRSEAFF.

J is TRBJ2-7 and V is TRBV11-2; 8 bases align to TRBD2. Trimming cost V 5 bases and J 4 bases; bases outside gene matches: 10. CDR3 length: 15 amino acids. Germline assignment: CDR1 SGHAT and CDR2 FQNNGV. CDR3 sequence: CASSPSGGTQYEQYF. For the CDR3, the DNA is TGTGCCAGCAGCCCCTCGGGGGGGACCCAATACGAGCAGTACTTC.

J is TRBJ2-7 and V is TRBV7-2, with 8 bases fitting TRBD2. CDR1 is SGHTA and CDR2 is FQGNSA in the germline V gene. The junction had 6 bases not matched to a gene; V was cut back by 7 bases and J by 1 base. The CDR3 runs 14 residues. The CDR3 DNA reads as TGTGCCAGCAAACCGGGACTAGATTCCTACGAGCAGTACTTC. Translated, it gives CASKPGLDSYEQYF.

V is TRBV6-5 and J is TRBJ2-3, with 7 bases aligning to TRBD1. Germline CDR1 and CDR2: MNHEY and SVGAGI. J lost 3 bases, V lost 3 bases, and 9 bases had no gene match. The CDR3 length is 16 residues. The CDR3 protein is CASSYEPGQLTDTQYF. DNA of the CDR3: TGTGCCAGCAGTTATGAGCCGGGACAGTTGACAGATACGCAGTATTTT.

This clone was recorded a few times. This chain connects TRBV19 to TRBJ2-2; 8 bases line up with TRBD1. This CDR3 region has 16 residues. Germline trimming cut 4 bases from V and 7 bases from J; bases unmatched to any gene: 11. Germline V gene lookup returns CDR1 LNHDA and CDR2 SQIVND (reference sequence). The CDR3 region is CASSNQDRVELGELFF. DNA for the CDR3: TGTGCCAGTAGTAATCAGGACAGGGTTGAGCTCGGGGAGCTGTTTTTT.

J is TRBJ1-1 and V is TRBV9, with 7 bases that match TRBD1. The germline gives CDR1 SGDLS, CDR2 YYNGEE. The CDR3 covers 16 residues. V was clipped by 3 bases and J by 1 base; unmatched bases: 9. The CDR3 protein is CASSAWDSARNTEAFF. The CDR3 DNA is TGTGCCAGCAGCGCATGGGACAGCGCCCGGAACACTGAAGCTTTCTTT.

The V gene is TRBV5-1, the J gene TRBJ1-5, with D possibly matching TRBD1 (6 bases). Germline CDR1 reads SGHRS; CDR2 reads YFSETQ. Between the trimmed V and J ends, which lost 4 bases and 6 bases, there was a span of 17 bases. The CDR3 sequence is 15 residues long. CDR3 sequence: CASSLTGAVSQPQHF. The CDR3, as DNA: TGCGCCAGCAGCCTGACAGGCGCTGTATCTCAGCCCCAGCATTTT. Looking up the rest from reference TRBV5-1 and TRBJ1-5 gives the full variable domain: KAGVTQTPRYLIKTRGQQVTLSCSPISGHRSVSWYQQTPGQGLQFLFEYFSETQRNKGNFPGRFSGRQFSNSRSEMNVSTLELGDSALYLCASSLTGAVSQPQHFGDGTRLSIL.

The chain has TRBV25-1 and TRBJ2-7, with D possibly being TRBD2 (6 bases). The CDR3 length is 13 residues. Germline V gives CDR1 MGHDK, CDR2 SYGVNS. Trimming removed 7 bases at V and 0 bases at J, with 10 bases between. The CDR3 region has the DNA TGTGCCAGCACGGGGGACGACTCCTACGAGCAGTACTTC. Its translation is CASTGDDSYEQYF.

This sequence joins TRBV19 and TRBJ1-1; 8 nucleotides align to TRBD1. Germline V CDR1 and CDR2: LNHDA, SQIVND (reference sequence). The ends lost 7 bases at V and 1 base at J; junction bases unmatched: 5. This CDR3 comprises 14 residues. Here the CDR3 DNA reads TGTGCCAGTACTACGGACAGGGAGAACACTGAAGCTTTCTTT. Translating it yields CASTTDRENTEAFF.